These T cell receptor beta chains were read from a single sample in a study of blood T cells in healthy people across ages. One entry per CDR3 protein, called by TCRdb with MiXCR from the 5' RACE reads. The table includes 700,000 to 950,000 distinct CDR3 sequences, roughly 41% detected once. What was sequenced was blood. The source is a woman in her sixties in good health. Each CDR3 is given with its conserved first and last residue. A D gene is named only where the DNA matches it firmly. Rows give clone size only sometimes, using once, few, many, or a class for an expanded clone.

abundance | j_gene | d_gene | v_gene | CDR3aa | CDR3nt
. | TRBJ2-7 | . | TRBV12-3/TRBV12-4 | CASSLGGFYKQYF | TGTGCCAGCAGTTTAGGGGGATTCTACAAGCAGTACTTC
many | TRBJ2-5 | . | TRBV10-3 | CAIRTEQETQYF | TGTGCCATCAGAACGGAACAAGAGACCCAGTACTTC
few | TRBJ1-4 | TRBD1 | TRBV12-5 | CASGYQGARNEKLFF | TGTGCTAGTGGTTATCAGGGGGCCCGTAATGAAAAACTGTTTTTT
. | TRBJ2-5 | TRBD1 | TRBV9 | CASSKQGVGETQYF | TGTGCCAGCAGCAAACAGGGGGTAGGGGAGACCCAGTACTTC
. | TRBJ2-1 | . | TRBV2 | CASSEAHRVLNEQFF | TGTGCCAGCAGTGAAGCGCATAGGGTTCTCAATGAGCAGTTCTTC
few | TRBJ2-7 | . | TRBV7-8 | CASPVQHEQYF | TGTGCCAGCCCGGTTCAACACGAGCAGTACTTC
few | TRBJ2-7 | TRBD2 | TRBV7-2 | CASSLGSGSLNEQYF | TGTGCCAGCAGCTTAGGGAGCGGGAGCTTGAACGAGCAGTACTTC
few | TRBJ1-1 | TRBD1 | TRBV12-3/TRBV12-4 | CASSLRSGGDTEAFF | TGTGCCAGCAGTTTAAGGTCAGGGGGGGACACTGAAGCTTTCTTT
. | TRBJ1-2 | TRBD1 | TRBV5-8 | CASSFSQGDWYYGYTF | TGTGCCAGCAGCTTTAGTCAGGGGGATTGGTACTATGGCTACACCTTC
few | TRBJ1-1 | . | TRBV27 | CASSLNSWGEAFF | TGTGCCAGCAGTTTAAATAGCTGGGGTGAAGCTTTCTTT
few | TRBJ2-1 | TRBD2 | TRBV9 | CASSLGLAAGEQFF | TGTGCCAGTAGCTTGGGACTAGCGGCGGGGGAGCAGTTCTTC
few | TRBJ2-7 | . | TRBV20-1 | CSAKYQSYEQYF | TGCAGTGCTAAATATCAGTCCTACGAGCAGTACTTC
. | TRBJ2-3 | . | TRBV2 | CATRDPVDTQYF | TGTGCCACCAGAGACCCGGTTGATACGCAGTATTTT
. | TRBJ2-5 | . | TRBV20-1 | CSARSVLETQYF | TGCAGTGCTAGAAGTGTTTTGGAGACCCAGTACTTC
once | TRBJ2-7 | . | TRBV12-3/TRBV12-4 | CASSPGGETYEQYF | TGTGCCAGCAGTCCTGGCGGGGAAACCTACGAGCAGTACTTC
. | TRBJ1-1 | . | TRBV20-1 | CSASWTANTEAFF | TGCAGTGCTAGTTGGACAGCGAACACTGAAGCTTTCTTT
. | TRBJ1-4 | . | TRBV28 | CASSIRGTKLFF | TGTGCCAGCAGTATTCGGGGGACGAAACTGTTTTTT
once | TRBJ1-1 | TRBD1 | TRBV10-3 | CAISKQGGLNTEAFF | TGTGCCATCAGTAAGCAGGGGGGGCTGAACACTGAAGCTTTCTTT
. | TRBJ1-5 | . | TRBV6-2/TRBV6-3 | CASSYSFYSNQPQHF | TGTGCCAGCAGTTACTCCTTTTATAGCAATCAGCCCCAGCATTTT
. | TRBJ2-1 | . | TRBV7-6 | CASSNRSSYNEQFF | TGTGCCAGCAGCAACAGGAGCTCCTACAATGAGCAGTTCTTC
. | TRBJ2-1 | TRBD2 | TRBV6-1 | CASSQEFLAGGPSAWETQFF | TGTGCCAGCAGTCAAGAATTCCTAGCGGGGGGGCCGTCAGCTTGGGAGACCCAGTTCTTC
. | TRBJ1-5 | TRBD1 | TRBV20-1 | CSAQDRGGQPQHF | TGCAGTGCGCAGGACAGGGGAGGCCAGCCCCAGCATTTT